Sequencing of this TCR beta chain was carried out in a study of yellow fever vaccine responses in identical twins. TCRdb itself ran the RT-PCR reads through MiXCR, one entry per CDR3 protein. Among 30,000 to 40,000 distinct CDR3 sequences, 50% to 75% were seen once, and the ten largest hold about 4.5%. Trimming at V came to 3 bases and at J to 6 bases, leaving 9 bases not matched to a gene. The CDR3 runs to 15 residues. From germline, CDR1 is SGDLS and CDR2 YYNGEE. This clonotype was counted only a few times. This receptor was taken from a woman in her late teens or twenties who received the yellow fever vaccine. This material consisted of T cells from blood (PBMCs), unsorted or a sorted subset (not recorded which), taken before or after yellow fever vaccination (not recorded which). The genes are TRBV9 and TRBJ2-7; 10 nucleotides line up with TRBD2. The CDR3 DNA reads TGTGCCAGCAGCGGCATAGCGGGAGGATGGGGCGAGCAGTACTTC. This codes for CASSGIAGGWGEQYF.